This entry describes one TCR beta chain. This record comes from a study of T cell changes during pregnancy in multiple sclerosis. Germline-derived CDR1 and CDR2 are GTSNPN and SVGIG (reference sequence). V lost 0 bases to trimming and J lost 8 bases, with 14 bases between them. This CDR3 spans 14 amino acids. TCRdb's copy holds only in-frame clones and misses some; the assay was immunoSEQ multiplex PCR. The sample carries around 56,000 clones, 70% to 90% recorded once. The V gene is TRBV30, the J gene TRBJ2-1, with D perhaps matching TRBD1 (5 bases). The sequence was collected from a female donor with multiple sclerosis, enrolled in a pregnancy study. The sample was peripheral blood, taken after pregnancy. As DNA, the CDR3 is TGTGCCTGGAGTGTAGGGCAGGGTATCGATGAGCAGTTCTTC. Its protein is CAWSVGQGIDEQFF.